The 31 T cell receptor beta chains below come from one sample, sequenced in a study of shared clonotypes between healthy human individuals. The data were produced by immunoSEQ multiplex PCR, yet TCRdb's version contains in-frame clones alone and is incomplete. In the table there are around 1.9 million clones, roughly 95% of which are singletons. Naive CD8 cells lacked CD45RO, underwent positive selection for CCR7 and left out terminally differentiated effector memory CD45RA+ cells. Material: naive CD8+ T cells from PBMCs. The receptor source for this set is a man aged 18 to 29 in good health. Some clones in this sample may be carry-over from other donors' samples.

CDR3 bases: TGTGCCAGCAGCTCCCGTGGGACGAGCACAGATACGCAGTATTTT. Residues: CASSSRGTSTDTQYF. The chain carries TRBV13 and TRBJ2-3, with D perhaps TRBD1 or TRBD2 (5 bases each). Trimming took off 4 bases at V and 0 bases at J, with 11 bases between the two ends. The germline gives CDR1 PRHDT, CDR2 FYEKMQ (reference sequence). The CDR3 sequence is 15 residues long.

This chain connects TRBV2 to TRBJ2-7; 11 nucleotides align to TRBD2. CDR1 and CDR2 (germline): SNHLY, FYNNEI. J was trimmed by 4 bases and V by 8 bases; bases with no gene match: 10. CDR3 length: 15 residues. This chain's CDR3 is CASQQNSGRAYEQYF. The CDR3 DNA reads TGTGCCAGCCAACAAAATAGCGGGAGGGCATACGAGCAGTACTTC.

The table lists this clone with a count of one. V gene TRBV30 combines with J gene TRBJ1-1, with D possibly being TRBD1 (5 bases). V lost 0 bases and J lost 1, with 9 bases in between. The CDR3 is 14 amino acids. Per germline, CDR1 GTSNPN and CDR2 SVGIG (reference sequence). The CDR3 loop is CAWSVPGPNTEAFF. DNA of the CDR3: TGTGCCTGGAGTGTACCGGGACCGAACACTGAAGCTTTCTTT.

This clone was seen a few times. The chain employs TRBV19 and TRBJ1-5, with 8 bases aligning to TRBD1. The CDR3 sequence is 14 residues long. CDR1 is LNHDA, CDR2 SQIVND, per germline (reference sequence). V lost 6 bases to trimming and J lost 5 bases; unmatched junction nucleotides: 6. The CDR3: CASRRTGPYQPQHF. The CDR3 nucleotides read TGTGCCAGTAGAAGGACAGGGCCTTATCAGCCCCAGCATTTT.

This clone has a single count. CDR3 nucleotide sequence: TGCGCCAGCAGCCAGCCAGAAAACAATGAGCAGTTCTTC. This gives the protein CASSQPENNEQFF. The chain uses TRBV4-1 and TRBJ2-1; D remains unclear. Trimming took 3 bases from V and 5 from J, leaving 8 bases between them. Per the germline V gene, CDR1 is MGHRA and CDR2 is YSYEKL. The CDR3 totals 13 residues.

This sequence joins TRBV5-1 and TRBJ2-1; no firm D call. The CDR3 consists of 13 residues. Germline V CDR1 and CDR2: SGHRS, YFSETQ. The V and J ends lost 1 base and 8 bases respectively, with 10 bases between them. The CDR3 sequence is CASSLRQFDEQFF. The DNA of the CDR3 is TGCGCCAGCAGCTTGAGGCAGTTCGATGAGCAGTTCTTC.

The table lists this clone with a count of one. The rearrangement uses TRBV6-5 and TRBJ1-1; unclear D gene. Per the germline V gene, CDR1 is MNHEY and CDR2 is SVGAGI. V lost 2 bases to trimming and J lost 0 bases, with 10 bases between them. This CDR3 spans 15 amino acids. This chain's CDR3 is CASSYQDVLNTEAFF. DNA of the CDR3: TGTGCCAGCAGTTACCAGGACGTCCTGAACACTGAAGCTTTCTTT.

V gene TRBV27 combines with J gene TRBJ2-1, with 9 bases matching TRBD2. With V trimmed by 1 base and J by 6 bases, 7 bases remained unmatched. CDR3 length: 16 amino acids. Germline V gene sequence: CDR1 MNHEY, CDR2 SMNVEV (reference sequence). The CDR3 here is CASSLFRREGPNEQFF. CDR3 sequence (DNA): TGTGCCAGCAGTTTATTCCGGCGGGAGGGCCCCAATGAGCAGTTCTTC.

This clone was observed a single time. V gene TRBV4-1 combines with J gene TRBJ2-7, with D maybe TRBD2 (7 bases). The V and J ends lost 2 bases and 1 base respectively, with 15 bases between them. This CDR3 has 16 amino acids. Germline CDR1 and CDR2: MGHRA and YSYEKL. CDR3 sequence: CASSQTGGGGSYEQYF. CDR3 bases: TGCGCCAGCAGCCAAACGGGGGGCGGAGGTTCCTACGAGCAGTACTTC.

J is TRBJ2-7 and V is TRBV4-3; weak D call: TRBD2 (5 bases). The CDR3 totals 17 residues. The germline V gene encodes CDR1 LGHNA and CDR2 YSLEER. V lost 3 bases and J lost 2, with 20 bases in between. The chain's CDR3 is CASSHTAEALGTYEQYF. The CDR3 bases are TGCGCCAGCAGCCATACCGCGGAGGCGCTGGGAACCTACGAGCAGTACTTC.

This clone was seen only once. The genes are TRBV7-9 and TRBJ2-5; 11 bases fit TRBD2. V shed 1 base and J 1 base; nucleotides not matched to a gene: 5. Germline CDR1 SEHNR, CDR2 FQNEAQ (reference sequence). CDR3 length equals 17 residues. The CDR3 nucleotides are TGTGCCAGCAGCTTAGTCTCACTAGCGGGGGCCCAAGAGACCCAGTACTTC. Its translation: CASSLVSLAGAQETQYF.

A few counts support this clone. The V and J genes are TRBV14 and TRBJ1-1, with unresolved D. V dropped 1 base and J dropped 6 bases, with 6 bases sitting between them. The CDR3 spans 12 residues. Germline values: CDR1 SGHDN, CDR2 FVKESK. The CDR3 region has the DNA TGTGCCAGCAGCCAAGTTCGGTCTGAAGCTTTCTTT. Protein product: CASSQVRSEAFF.

The genes are TRBV6-5 and TRBJ1-2; 9 nucleotides line up with TRBD1. With V trimmed by 2 bases and J by 7 bases, 5 bases remained unmatched. The germline gives CDR1 MNHEY, CDR2 SVGAGI. CDR3 length: 14 amino acids. CDR3 loop: CASSYPGQGGGYTF. The CDR3 bases are TGTGCCAGCAGTTACCCGGGACAGGGCGGTGGCTACACCTTC.

V usage is TRBV9 and J usage is TRBJ2-7; D is perhaps TRBD2 (5 bases). Trimming shortened V by 2 bases and J by 5 bases, and 17 bases separated the two germline ends. Germline V gives CDR1 SGDLS, CDR2 YYNGEE. The CDR3 totals 15 residues. Written as DNA, the CDR3 is TGTGCCAGCAGCGTTTCCAGCGGTGTTAACGACGAGCAGTACTTC. Translated, it gives CASSVSSGVNDEQYF.

This clone was picked up one time. V gene TRBV4-3 combines with J gene TRBJ2-7; 7 bases are shared with TRBD1. V trimming: 1 base; J trimming: 5 bases; junction bases outside the gene matches: 5. CDR1 and CDR2 from the germline V gene are LGHNA and YSLEER. The CDR3 has 14 amino acids. CDR3 in DNA: TGCGCCAGCAGCCAAGGGGTAAGGGGGCACGAGCAGTACTTC. Translating it yields CASSQGVRGHEQYF.

The chain couples TRBV29-1 to TRBJ2-3, with D maybe TRBD1 (6 bases). The CDR3 length is 14 residues. Trimming removed 5 bases from V and 2 bases from J, with 14 bases in between. CDR1 and CDR2 from the germline V gene are SQVTM and ANQGSEA. The CDR3 is CSVRGQSDTDTQYF. The CDR3 DNA reads as TGCAGCGTTCGTGGACAGAGCGACACAGATACGCAGTATTTT.

The CDR3 region has the DNA TGTGCCACCAGCGCTAGATACGTAGGACTAGCGGGAGAGCGCGAGCAGTACTTC. Residues: CATSARYVGLAGEREQYF. This chain links TRBV15 with TRBJ2-7; 13 nucleotides match TRBD2. Germline V gene data show CDR1 as LNHNV and CDR2 as YYDKDF (reference sequence). V dropped 5 bases and J dropped 6; count of bases not matched to a gene: 16. The CDR3 has 18 amino acids. Combining the CDR3 with reference TRBV15 and TRBJ2-7 gives the whole variable domain DAMVIQNPRYQVTQFGKPVTLSCSQTLNHNVMYWYQQKSSQAPKLLFHYYDKDFNNEADTPDNFQSRRPNTSFCFLDIRSPGLGDTAMYLCATSARYVGLAGEREQYFGPGTRLTVT.

V and J are TRBV9 and TRBJ2-7, with 8 bases aligning to TRBD1. The germline V gene encodes CDR1 SGDLS and CDR2 YYNGEE. The CDR3 loop spans 18 amino acids. J lost 2 bases, V lost 4 bases, and 17 bases had no gene match. DNA for the CDR3: TGTGCCAGCAGCTCTAGCCACGTGTCGGGCAGGGGGCCCTACGAGCAGTACTTC. This codes for CASSSSHVSGRGPYEQYF.

The chain links TRBV5-1 to TRBJ2-3; 7 positions agree with TRBD1. The CDR3 is 15 residues long. Germline V gene data show CDR1 as SGHRS and CDR2 as YFSETQ. The trim removed 4 bases at V and 2 bases at J, leaving 7 bases unmatched. This CDR3 is CASSIEGGYTDTQYF. The CDR3 DNA reads as TGCGCCAGCAGCATTGAAGGGGGCTACACAGATACGCAGTATTTT.

This clone was counted a single time. This chain links TRBV28 with TRBJ1-5; D is uncertain. V was clipped by 3 bases and J by 4 bases, with 19 bases between them. Looked up from germline, CDR1 is MDHEN and CDR2 is SYDVKM. The CDR3 has 17 residues. The CDR3 loop is CASSLLGSVETNQPQHF. Written as DNA, the CDR3 is TGTGCCAGCAGTTTGTTGGGATCGGTCGAGACTAATCAGCCCCAGCATTTT.

The V call is TRBV27, the J call TRBJ2-7, with a weak D call TRBD2 (5 bases). V dropped 6 bases and J dropped 4 bases, with 16 bases sitting between them. Germline values: CDR1 MNHEY, CDR2 SMNVEV (reference sequence). The CDR3 loop spans 14 amino acids. For the CDR3, the DNA is TGTGCCAGCAGCCTCCGGGGAGAACAATACGAGCAGTACTTC. Its protein product is CASSLRGEQYEQYF.

The V and J genes are TRBV5-1 and TRBJ2-7; D assignment may be TRBD1 or TRBD2 (5 bases each). The CDR3 consists of 14 residues. Between the trimmed V and J ends, which lost 1 base and 3 bases, there was a span of 11 bases. Germline lookup yields CDR1 SGHRS and CDR2 YFSETQ. CDR3 in DNA: TGCGCCAGCAGCTTGTTAGGGGACGGCTACGAGCAGTACTTC. Protein product: CASSLLGDGYEQYF.

V usage is TRBV2 and J usage is TRBJ2-7, with TRBD1 matching over 8 bases. The CDR3 covers 12 residues. CDR1 SNHLY and CDR2 FYNNEI come from the germline V gene. The V segment lost 6 bases and the J segment 12 bases; nucleotides outside the gene matches: 10. The CDR3 DNA follows: TGTGCCAGCAGAGGACAGGGATATGTAAGGTACTTC. Residues: CASRGQGYVRYF.

This clone has only one observation. The rearrangement joins TRBV11-2 to TRBJ1-2, with a weak D call TRBD1 (6 bases). This CDR3 is 14 amino acids long. Germline V gene data show CDR1 as SGHAT and CDR2 as FQNNGV. Trimming took 0 bases from V and 3 from J, leaving 8 bases between them. The CDR3 here is CASSLEPGDYGYTF. The CDR3 DNA reads TGTGCCAGCAGCTTAGAGCCAGGGGACTATGGCTACACCTTC.

The chain uses TRBV5-1 and TRBJ2-7; perhaps TRBD2 as D (6 bases). Germline assignment: CDR1 SGHRS and CDR2 YFSETQ. V lost 4 bases and J 2 bases, leaving 16 bases between the germline ends. This CDR3 has 15 residues. This CDR3 is CASSPRSGVTYEQYF. CDR3 DNA: TGCGCCAGCAGCCCGCGGTCGGGGGTCACCTACGAGCAGTACTTC.

This clone has a handful of counts. This chain joins TRBV5-6 and TRBJ2-1; TRBD2 aligns across 8 bases. V was clipped by 0 bases and J by 10 bases; unmatched bases: 0. The CDR3 is 12 amino acids. CDR1 and CDR2 (germline): SGHDT, YYEEEE. In nucleotides, the CDR3 is TGTGCCAGCAGCTTGGGACTAGCGGAGCAGTTCTTC. Protein sequence: CASSLGLAEQFF.

This clone has only a few counts. The V call is TRBV7-9, the J call TRBJ1-2; D unclear. Germline CDR1 is SEHNR and CDR2 is FQNEAQ (reference sequence). V dropped 4 bases and J dropped 0 bases, with 12 bases sitting between them. The CDR3 spans 15 residues. In DNA form, the CDR3 reads TGTGCCAGCAGCTATGGTCCCACTGCTAACTATGGCTACACCTTC. This codes for CASSYGPTANYGYTF.

The CDR3 here is CASSQEVGWTSGFGYTF. The CDR3 DNA sequence: TGCGCCAGCAGCCAAGAAGTCGGCTGGACGTCCGGTTTCGGCTACACCTTC. The chain is built from TRBV4-3 and TRBJ1-2; D is unresolved. The CDR3 is 17 residues long. The germline gives CDR1 LGHNA, CDR2 YSLEER. V was pared by 0 bases and J by 8 bases, with 22 bases between.

V is TRBV6-6 and J is TRBJ2-7, with D maybe TRBD2 (5 bases). The length of the CDR3 is 12 residues. CDR1 and CDR2 (germline): MNHNY, SVGAGI (reference sequence). V was cut by 4 bases and J by 3 bases, with 7 bases left in between. The CDR3 region is CASSSSFYEQYF. CDR3 sequence (DNA): TGTGCCAGCAGTTCTAGCTTCTACGAGCAGTACTTC.

There are a few counts of this clone. An end of the junction differs from the germline gene, which may be a read error. This chain links TRBV7-9 with TRBJ2-7; D unresolved. The germline gives CDR1 SEHNR, CDR2 FQNEAQ (reference sequence). CDR3 size: 12 residues. This CDR3 reads CASSGLGGPRDF. The CDR3, as DNA: TGTGCCAGCAGCGGTCTCGGCGGCCCTCGGGACTTC.

The genes are TRBV28 and TRBJ2-2; 9 bases fit TRBD2. Unmatched junction bases numbered 9, after V lost 3 bases and J lost 4 bases. Germline V gene sequence: CDR1 MDHEN, CDR2 SYDVKM. This CDR3 is 17 amino acids long. The CDR3 DNA follows: TGTGCCAGCAGTTTGAGTCTAGCGGGGTCTGGCACCGGGGAGCTGTTTTTT. Its translation: CASSLSLAGSGTGELFF. The full variable domain, its missing parts supplied by reference TRBV28 and TRBJ2-2, is DVKVTQSSRYLVKRTGEKVFLECVQDMDHENMFWYRQDPGLGLRLIYFSYDVKMKEKGDIPEGYSVSREKKERFSLILESASTNQTSMYLCASSLSLAGSGTGELFFGEGSRLTVL.